The source of this T cell receptor beta chain is a study of CD8 T cells in ankylosing spondylitis. Study-wide points: A subset of motif variants has previously been described in the synovial fluid and blood of reactive arthritis. Seven or eight highly homologous variants made up a TCR beta motif, and this motif appeared characteristic of ankylosing spondylitis blood. The authors reported significant enrichment of disease-linked clones in matched ankylosing spondylitis synovial fluid.

With respect to this clonotype: Antigen unknown.

It was by quantitative 5'-RACE with molecular barcodes that TCR beta libraries were made. A single record per CDR3 protein comes from TCRdb applying MiXCR to the 5' RACE reads. Among about 200,000 distinct CDR3 sequences, roughly 13% were seen once, and the ten largest hold 15% to 20%. V was shortened by 8 bases and J by 3 bases, with 18 bases between the two germline ends. CDR1 and CDR2 (germline): DFQATT, SNEGSKA (reference sequence). The CDR3 runs 14 residues. This chain uses TRBV20-1 with TRBJ2-3, with D perhaps TRBD2 (6 bases). The TCR comes from a male donor with ankylosing spondylitis or in good health (not recorded which). The sample was blood, either unsorted or a sorted T cell fraction (not recorded which). The CDR3 region is CSSWTGAGTDTQYF. For the CDR3, the DNA is TGCAGTTCTTGGACGGGAGCAGGGACAGATACGCAGTATTTT.